These 27 T cell receptor beta chains were all obtained from the same sample, sequenced in a study of blood T cells in healthy people across ages. A sample-barcoded 5' primer and a J-beta primer mix were used in a second PCR of roughly 7 to 11 cycles. MiXCR was run by TCRdb on the 5' RACE reads, yielding one entry per CDR3 protein. The sample records fewer than 1,000,000 distinct CDR3 sequences, around 42% being singletons. Sequencing input: blood. The source of these receptors is a man aged 60 to 69 in good health.

The chain carries TRBV6-5 and TRBJ2-1; either TRBD1 or TRBD2 may supply D (5 bases each). V lost 5 bases to trimming and J lost 5 bases, with 16 bases between them. Per germline, CDR1 MNHEY and CDR2 SVGAGI. CDR3 length equals 15 residues. The CDR3 sequence is CASSASGTGNNEQFF. In DNA form, the CDR3 reads TGTGCCAGCAGTGCCTCCGGGACCGGTAACAATGAGCAGTTCTTC.

In this sample, this clonotype turned up a few times. The chain employs TRBV9 and TRBJ2-2; 10 bases match TRBD2. CDR1 is SGDLS and CDR2 is YYNGEE in the germline V gene. Germline trimming cut 4 bases from V and 1 base from J; bases unmatched to any gene: 10. The CDR3 is made up of 18 amino acids. CDR3 in amino acids: CASSPRASGGVNTGELFF. The CDR3 nucleotides read TGTGCCAGCAGCCCCCGGGCTAGCGGGGGAGTGAACACCGGGGAGCTGTTTTTT.

The chain carries TRBV12-3 or TRBV12-4 and TRBJ1-3; D gene ambiguous. V was trimmed by 1 base and J by 4 bases, leaving 8 bases between them. The CDR3 spans 14 residues. The CDR3 protein is CASSLVGTGNTIYF. The CDR3 bases are TGTGCCAGCAGTTTAGTGGGTACAGGAAACACCATATATTTT.

The rearrangement joins TRBV4-3 to TRBJ1-2; 8 nucleotides agree with TRBD1. The trim removed 3 bases at V and 2 bases at J, leaving 2 bases unmatched. The CDR3 is 14 residues long. Germline assignment: CDR1 LGHNA and CDR2 YSLEER. Here the CDR3 DNA reads TGCGCCAGCAGCCACAACAGGGGGAACTATGGCTACACCTTC. Protein product: CASSHNRGNYGYTF.

The chain uses TRBV27 and TRBJ1-4, with TRBD1 matching over 9 bases. The V segment lost 6 bases and the J segment 1 base; nucleotides outside the gene matches: 12. Germline loops: CDR1 MNHEY, CDR2 SMNVEV (reference sequence). The CDR3 covers 18 residues. The CDR3 reads CASRKQGAPLITNEKLFF. Written as DNA, the CDR3 is TGTGCCAGCAGGAAACAGGGGGCGCCATTAATAACTAATGAAAAACTGTTTTTT.

The DNA of the CDR3 is TGTGCCAGTTATACGCAACGGTCACTGAGGGCGCAGTATTTT. This translates into CASYTQRSLRAQYF. The chain joins TRBV6-2 or TRBV6-3 to TRBJ2-3; possible D gene TRBD2, 5 bases. The V gene lost 9 bases and the J gene lost 10 bases, with 23 bases spanning the gap. The CDR3 runs 14 residues. The germline gives CDR1 MNHEY, CDR2 SVGEGT.

This clonotype was counted a few times. The DNA of the CDR3 is TGTGCCAAACAACAAAGGAACACCCGGAGACAGGGTGATTCACCCCTCCACTTT. It encodes CAKQQRNTRRQGDSPLHF. The chain uses TRBV6-1 and TRBJ1-6; 7 bases match TRBD1. Germline CDR1 MNHNS, CDR2 SASEGT. Germline trimming cut 10 bases from V and 8 bases from J; bases unmatched to any gene: 23. This CDR3 comprises 18 residues.

The V gene is TRBV5-1, the J gene TRBJ2-1; a weak D match, TRBD1 (5 bases). The CDR3 contains 16 residues. Germline V gene lookup returns CDR1 SGHRS and CDR2 YFSETQ. V gave up 2 bases and J gave up 0 bases, with 12 bases separating them. Written as DNA, the CDR3 is TGCGCCAGCAGCTTCTCAGGGTCCCACTCCTACAATGAGCAGTTCTTC. Its protein is CASSFSGSHSYNEQFF.

This chain uses TRBV6-6 with TRBJ2-1; 11 bases map to TRBD2. V was pared by 2 bases and J by 4 bases, with 4 bases of the junction left unmatched. CDR1 and CDR2 from the germline V gene are MNHNY and SVGAGI (reference sequence). This CDR3 has 16 residues. The CDR3 is CASSYPTSGAYNEQFF. As DNA, the CDR3 is TGTGCCAGCAGTTACCCGACTAGCGGGGCGTACAATGAGCAGTTCTTC.

This clonotype was recorded a few times. The DNA for the CDR3 is TGTGCCAGCAGCCTTTATTCGGGACAGGGAGAGACCCAGTACTTC. Translating gives CASSLYSGQGETQYF. The V and J genes are TRBV11-2 and TRBJ2-5, with 9 bases identical to TRBD1. This CDR3 spans 15 amino acids. Looked up from germline, CDR1 is SGHAT and CDR2 is FQNNGV. The V segment lost 5 bases and the J segment 4 bases; nucleotides outside the gene matches: 8.

This chain uses TRBV6-2 or TRBV6-3 with TRBJ2-1; 7 nucleotides align to TRBD1. CDR3 length equals 15 residues. The germline V gene encodes CDR1 MNHEY and CDR2 SVGEGT. V lost 5 bases and J lost 0; bases outside the gene matches: 4. CDR3 in DNA: TGTGCCAGCAGTCTGGACAGGTTCTCCTACAATGAGCAGTTCTTC. This translates into CASSLDRFSYNEQFF.

The chain couples TRBV5-1 to TRBJ2-4, with 9 bases aligning to TRBD1. The end of the DNA aligns better with TRBJ2-7, so the J call may be wrong. Germline loops: CDR1 SGHRS, CDR2 YFSETQ. The CDR3 consists of 15 residues. As DNA, the CDR3 is TGCGCCAGCAGCTTGGTTGGGACAGGGAGTAACGAGCAGTACTTC. This codes for CASSLVGTGSNEQYF.

This sequence joins TRBV12-3 or TRBV12-4 and TRBJ2-1; TRBD1 aligns across 7 bases. The CDR3 consists of 15 residues. The junction had 12 bases not matched to a gene; V was cut back by 3 bases and J by 10 bases. The CDR3 DNA reads TGTGCCAGCAGTTTCATGGGACGACAGGGCTACGAGCAGTTCTTC. Its translation: CASSFMGRQGYEQFF.

V and J are TRBV20-1 and TRBJ2-1; tentatively, D is TRBD2 (6 bases). CDR3 size: 16 residues. Trimming left V 0 bases short and J 7 bases short, with 19 bases between. CDR1 and CDR2 (germline): DFQATT, SNEGSKA (reference sequence). In DNA form, the CDR3 reads TGCAGTGCTAGAGACATCTCCTTAGGACTAAAAAATGAGCAGTTCTTC. Translating it yields CSARDISLGLKNEQFF.

The sample holds a few counts of this clonotype. The CDR3 sequence is CASSLGRFYEQYF. For the CDR3, the DNA is TGTGCCAGCAGTTTAGGCAGATTCTACGAGCAGTACTTC. V gene TRBV12-3 or TRBV12-4 combines with J gene TRBJ2-7; D remains ambiguous. Trimming left V 1 base short and J 3 bases short, with 7 bases between. CDR3 length equals 13 residues.

The sample holds many counts of this clonotype. The rearrangement uses TRBV2 and TRBJ1-6, with 8 bases matching TRBD1. J was trimmed by 6 bases and V by 6 bases; bases with no gene match: 1. The germline CDR1 and CDR2 sequences are SNHLY and FYNNEI. This CDR3 has 13 residues. Here the CDR3 DNA reads TGTGCCAGCAGCGACAGGGGTAATTCACCCCTCCACTTT. This encodes CASSDRGNSPLHF.

The V call is TRBV7-9, the J call TRBJ1-6, with 11 positions matching TRBD1. The CDR3 runs 15 residues. CDR1 is SEHNR and CDR2 is FQNEAQ in the germline V gene (reference sequence). Unmatched junction bases numbered 6, after V lost 5 bases and J lost 9 bases. CDR3 in amino acids: CASSESGTGGSPLHF. The CDR3 DNA is TGTGCCAGCAGCGAATCCGGGACAGGGGGTTCACCCCTCCACTTT.

Remarks on this clonotype: A much larger clone sits a single nucleotide away, making a read error possible. The chain employs TRBV29-1 and TRBJ1-2; D is unresolved. V lost 7 bases to trimming and J lost 4 bases, with 10 bases between them. The CDR3 runs 11 residues. The germline V gene has CDR1 SQVTM and CDR2 ANQGSEA. CDR3 nucleotides: TGCAGCGGTGCTCTGGGCTATGGCTACACCTTC. Translation gives CSGALGYGYTF.

V usage is TRBV6-4 and J usage is TRBJ2-1; unclear D gene. CDR1 and CDR2 from the germline V gene are MRHNA and SNTAGT. The V end was cut by 5 bases, the J end by 9 bases, with 11 bases between. The CDR3 runs 12 residues. The CDR3 DNA follows: TGTGCCAGCAGTCCGGCTGCCGGTGAGCAGTTCTTC. Its protein is CASSPAAGEQFF.

This clonotype was counted a few times. This chain links TRBV11-2 with TRBJ2-3, with D unresolved. The V gene's germline CDR1 is SGHAT and CDR2 FQNNGV. The V end was cut by 6 bases, the J end by 0 bases, with 13 bases between. CDR3 length: 15 amino acids. The CDR3 DNA is TGTGCCAGCAGATGGGGTGAAGATAGCACAGATACGCAGTATTTT. It specifies CASRWGEDSTDTQYF.

The chain joins TRBV18 to TRBJ2-7, with 7 nucleotides matching TRBD1. Trimming cost V 5 bases and J 1 base; bases outside gene matches: 8. This CDR3 spans 15 amino acids. From germline, CDR1 is KGHSH and CDR2 LQKENI. The CDR3 DNA sequence: TGTGCCAGCTCAACAGACAGGGTCTCATCCTACGAGCAGTACTTC. Protein: CASSTDRVSSYEQYF.

This chain uses TRBV6-2 or TRBV6-3 with TRBJ2-6; D remains ambiguous. V was shortened by 4 bases and J by 0 bases, with 16 bases between the two germline ends. Germline lookup yields CDR1 MNHEY and CDR2 SVGEGT. CDR3 length: 18 residues. The CDR3 reads CASSWKQPIDSGANVLTF. The CDR3 bases are TGTGCCAGCAGTTGGAAACAGCCCATAGACTCTGGGGCCAACGTCCTGACTTTC.

Worth noting for this clonotype: At one of its ends the junction is not consistent with the germline gene, which may arise from a read error. This chain links TRBV4-3 with TRBJ2-1; 9 bases are shared with TRBD2. CDR1 is LGHNA and CDR2 is YSLEER in the germline V gene. The length of the CDR3 is 20 residues. CDR3 protein: CASNQALIGGGGASYNEQFF. In DNA, the CDR3 is TGCGCCAGCAACCAAGCCTTGATTGGCGGGGGGGGCGCTTCCTACAATGAGCAGTTCTTC.

The chain joins TRBV29-1 to TRBJ2-1, with D unclear. CDR3 length equals 15 residues. Germline V gene lookup returns CDR1 SQVTM and CDR2 ANQGSEA. Trimming shortened V by 4 bases and J by 3 bases, and 16 bases separated the two germline ends. CDR3 nucleotides: TGCAGCGTTGCCCCTGACTTCTCCCTCTACAATGAGCAGTTCTTC. This translates into CSVAPDFSLYNEQFF.

The V call is TRBV6-1, the J call TRBJ2-3; no reliable D call. V dropped 3 bases and J dropped 1 base, with 5 bases sitting between them. The CDR3 totals 13 residues. Looked up from germline, CDR1 is MNHNS and CDR2 is SASEGT. CDR3 in amino acids: CASSDLGTDTQYF. In DNA form, the CDR3 reads TGTGCCAGCAGTGACCTAGGCACAGATACGCAGTATTTT.

Note on this clonotype: This could be a read error, since a much larger clone is one nucleotide away. The gene calls are TRBV4-3 and TRBJ2-6; TRBD1 is a possible D gene (5 bases). This CDR3 region has 15 residues. Germline CDR1 is LGHNA and CDR2 is YSLEER. CDR3 protein: CASSQEGSGANVLSF. The DNA for the CDR3 is TGCGCCAGCAGCCAAGAGGGCTCTGGGGCCAACGTCCTGTCTTTC.

This clonotype was seen only a few times. The rearrangement links TRBV5-1 to TRBJ2-7; unclear D gene. This CDR3 is 13 amino acids long. Trimming shortened V by 4 bases and J by 3 bases, and 11 bases separated the two germline ends. Germline V gives CDR1 SGHRS, CDR2 YFSETQ. The CDR3 DNA follows: TGCGCCAGCAGCCCTTTTGGGAACTACGAGCAGTACTTC. Amino acid sequence: CASSPFGNYEQYF.